Below, one T cell receptor beta chain is given with its context. How the authors handled the data: Reference gene primers were amplified, and this amplification served to estimate nucleated cell counts. Sequencing was performed with immunoSEQ multiplex PCR; in TCRdb, only in-frame clones are kept and a portion is missing. V and J calls and clone size are given by that table; D and trimming were obtained from the DNA. The sample includes roughly 87,000 clones, approximately 75% seen only once; the top ten take about an eighth. This entry is derived from a study of blood T cell repertoires in COVID-19. Study details: Specimens from acute and convalescent COVID-19 originated in the United States, Italy and Spain. Sample material is recorded as cDNA or gDNA derived from T cells, B-cell-depleted T cells, or PBMCs.

Germline V CDR1 and CDR2: SGHDT, YYEEEE. CDR3 size: 15 residues. V lost 0 bases, J lost 2 bases, and 11 bases lay in between. This receptor was taken from an elderly woman with acute or convalescent COVID-19. The V call is TRBV5-6, the J call TRBJ1-2; D is undetermined. Sequenced material: peripheral blood. The CDR3 nucleotides read TGTGCCAGCAGCTTGGGGAGATGGGAGAACTATGGCTACACCTTC. Residues: CASSLGRWENYGYTF. Supplemented by reference TRBV5-6 and TRBJ1-2, the full variable domain reads DAGVTQSPTHLIKTRGQQVTLRCSPKSGHDTVSWYQQALGQGPQFIFQYYEEEERQRGNFPDRFSGHQFPNYSSELNVNALLLGDSALYLCASSLGRWENYGYTFGSGTRLTVV.